Presented here are 26 T cell receptor beta chains from one specimen sequenced in a study of blood T cell repertoires in COVID-19. Sequenced by immunoSEQ multiplex PCR; TCRdb stores in-frame clones only, minus some. The data show 150,000 to 200,000 clones, with roughly 85% seen just once and over 15% held by the top ten. Specimen: PBMCs or T cells enriched from blood (not recorded which). The origin of the receptors is a man in his sixties who had recovered from COVID-19.

This chain links TRBV23-1 with TRBJ1-1; unclear D gene. TRBV23-1 is labeled an ORF, and its function is uncertain. V was clipped by 0 bases and J by 3 bases, with 14 bases between them. This CDR3 has 16 residues. CDR3 loop: CASSQSPPGKDTEAFF. The DNA for the CDR3 is TGCGCCAGCAGTCAATCGCCCCCGGGTAAAGACACTGAAGCTTTCTTT.

The J gene is TRBJ1-6, the V gene TRBV28; D perhaps matches TRBD1 (6 bases). Deletions cut 3 bases from V and 4 bases from J, with 13 bases between. Per the germline V gene, CDR1 is MDHEN and CDR2 is SYDVKM. CDR3 length: 16 amino acids. The CDR3 coding sequence is TGTGCCAGCAGTTTGACAGGATCGCCTTATAATTCACCCCTCCACTTT. Residues: CASSLTGSPYNSPLHF.

The J gene is TRBJ2-7, the V gene TRBV13, with TRBD1 identical over 11 bases. The ends lost 3 bases at V and 4 bases at J; junction bases unmatched: 5. The CDR3 spans 15 residues. CDR1 PRHDT and CDR2 FYEKMQ come from the germline V gene (reference sequence). Here the CDR3 DNA reads TGTGCCAGCAGCTTCAGCGGGACAGGGGGGTACGAGCAGTACTTC. Protein sequence: CASSFSGTGGYEQYF.

The rearrangement links TRBV9 to TRBJ2-3; 10 nucleotides match TRBD2. CDR1 SGDLS and CDR2 YYNGEE come from the germline V gene. Germline trimming cut 2 bases from V and 5 bases from J; bases unmatched to any gene: 5. The CDR3 is 15 amino acids. The CDR3 loop reads CASSVTSGKGDTQYF. The CDR3 nucleotides are TGTGCCAGCAGCGTTACTAGCGGGAAGGGAGATACGCAGTATTTT.

This clone was seen a handful of times. The chain links TRBV9 to TRBJ2-1, with D unresolved. Between the trimmed V and J ends, which lost 0 bases and 7 bases, there was a span of 11 bases. CDR3 length: 14 residues. Per germline, CDR1 SGDLS and CDR2 YYNGEE. In nucleotides, the CDR3 is TGTGCCAGCAGCGTAGCCGCCCAGACTAATGAGCAGTTCTTC. This sequence encodes CASSVAAQTNEQFF.

The rearrangement joins TRBV20-1 to TRBJ1-2; D call uncertain. This CDR3 is 12 amino acids long. With 3 bases removed from V and 4 bases from J, the gap between germline ends came to 9 bases. CDR1 and CDR2 from the germline V gene are DFQATT and SNEGSKA (reference sequence). CDR3 loop: CSASAGSYGYTF. Written as DNA, the CDR3 is TGCAGTGCTAGTGCGGGGTCCTATGGCTACACCTTC.

J is TRBJ1-2 and V is TRBV24-1, with a weak D call TRBD1 (5 bases). Trimming removed 4 bases from V and 4 bases from J, with 12 bases in between. In germline, CDR1 is KGHDR, CDR2 SFDVKD. The CDR3 covers 14 residues. CDR3 region: CATSDSTAVYGYTF. The CDR3 DNA reads as TGTGCCACCAGTGACTCGACAGCAGTCTATGGCTACACCTTC.

This clone was observed a few times. The J gene is TRBJ1-4, the V gene TRBV14; D not resolved. Per the germline V gene, CDR1 is SGHDN and CDR2 is FVKESK. The germline V and J ends were trimmed by 0 bases and 3 bases, with 8 bases remaining between them. The CDR3 length is 15 residues. CDR3 in DNA: TGTGCCAGCAGCCAAGAACGGCAGGCTAATGAAAAACTGTTTTTT. Protein: CASSQERQANEKLFF.

The chain combines TRBV9 with TRBJ1-1; 7 bases map to TRBD1. Germline CDR1 SGDLS, CDR2 YYNGEE. The CDR3 has 15 amino acids. With V trimmed by 3 bases and J by 0 bases, 5 bases remained unmatched. The CDR3 DNA is TGTGCCAGCAGCGCGACAGGGCTAATGAACACTGAAGCTTTCTTT. It translates to CASSATGLMNTEAFF.

This clone came up a few times. This rearrangement joins TRBV10-3 to TRBJ2-1; possibly TRBD1 for D (6 bases). Trimming left V 3 bases short and J 9 bases short, with 9 bases between. The CDR3 covers 12 residues. Germline assignment: CDR1 ENHRY and CDR2 SYGVKD. This chain's CDR3 is CAISEQGLEQFF. The CDR3 nucleotides are TGTGCCATCAGTGAACAGGGCCTTGAGCAGTTCTTC.

J is TRBJ2-6 and V is TRBV21-1; the listed D gene, TRBD1, was not tested against the DNA. TRBV21-1 is given as a pseudogene. The CDR3 length is 18 residues. The DNA of the CDR3 is TGTGCCAGCAGCAAGATCGACAGGGGTTACACTGGGGCCAACGTCCTGACTTTC. This encodes CASSKIDRGYTGANVLTF.

The V call is TRBV28, the J call TRBJ2-7, with 10 nucleotides matching TRBD1. V was clipped by 0 bases and J by 2 bases; unmatched bases: 1. This CDR3 region has 15 residues. Germline CDR1 and CDR2: MDHEN and SYDVKM. The CDR3 DNA reads as TGTGCCAGCAGTTTATGGGGACAGGGGACCTACGAGCAGTACTTC. It encodes CASSLWGQGTYEQYF.

J is TRBJ1-5 and V is TRBV27, with 9 bases aligning to TRBD1. After removal of 3 bases from V and 2 bases from J, the junction contained 5 bases not matched to a gene. CDR1 MNHEY and CDR2 SMNVEV come from the germline V gene (reference sequence). This CDR3 is built from 16 residues. CDR3 protein: CASSLGQGLRNQPQHF. The CDR3 DNA is TGTGCCAGCAGTTTGGGACAGGGACTCCGCAATCAGCCCCAGCATTTT.

This chain uses TRBV19 with TRBJ2-5; 10 positions agree with TRBD2. The V gene end was trimmed by 9 bases and the J gene end by 2 bases; junction bases not matched to a gene: 3. The CDR3 length is 13 residues. The germline V gene encodes CDR1 LNHDA and CDR2 SQIVND (reference sequence). CDR3 bases: TGTGCCAGCTATAGCGGGGGGCAAGAGACCCAGTACTTC. This translates into CASYSGGQETQYF.

The V call is TRBV27, the J call TRBJ2-2; 9 bases are shared with TRBD2. From germline, CDR1 is MNHEY and CDR2 SMNVEV (reference sequence). CDR3 length: 16 residues. The J segment lost 2 bases and the V segment lost 0 bases, leaving 1 base of the junction unmatched. The CDR3 sequence is CASSLSSGSNTGELFF. The CDR3, as DNA: TGTGCCAGCAGTTTATCTAGCGGGAGTAACACCGGGGAGCTGTTTTTT.

This clone was counted a few times. The chain is built from TRBV27 and TRBJ2-1; 14 nucleotides align to TRBD2. With 3 bases clipped from V and 9 bases from J, the junction kept 4 bases outside the gene matches. This CDR3 has 15 amino acids. Germline V lookup: CDR1 MNHEY, CDR2 SMNVEV (reference sequence). The CDR3 DNA is TGTGCCAGCAGTTTGGGACTAGCGGGAGTAGGTGAGCAGTTCTTC. Protein product: CASSLGLAGVGEQFF.

V is TRBV7-2 and J is TRBJ2-7, with a tentative D call TRBD2 (6 bases). CDR1 is SGHTA and CDR2 is FQGNSA in the germline V gene. The CDR3 has 17 residues. V was cut by 5 bases and J by 3 bases, with 23 bases left in between. The CDR3 region has the DNA TGTGCCAGCAGCCTGGGCGGGGCCACTTTTGTGGGCTACGAGCAGTACTTC. Translating it yields CASSLGGATFVGYEQYF.

The chain joins TRBV2 to TRBJ1-4; TRBD1 might be the D (6 bases). The CDR3 sequence is 16 residues long. Per germline, CDR1 SNHLY and CDR2 FYNNEI. Trimming stripped 0 bases from V and 7 bases from J, with 15 bases between. The CDR3 region is CASSEARYREGEKLFF. In DNA form, the CDR3 reads TGTGCCAGCAGTGAAGCGAGGTACAGGGAGGGTGAAAAACTGTTTTTT.

The gene calls are TRBV9 and TRBJ2-1, with 13 bases fitting TRBD2. J gave up 7 bases and V 3 bases, and 4 bases lay outside the gene matches. From germline, CDR1 is SGDLS and CDR2 YYNGEE. This CDR3 comprises 15 residues. This CDR3 reads CASSAGTSGTNEQFF. Written as DNA, the CDR3 is TGTGCCAGCAGCGCCGGGACTAGCGGGACTAATGAGCAGTTCTTC.

This rearrangement joins TRBV29-1 to TRBJ2-7; D is unresolved. The CDR3 covers 12 residues. V lost 4 bases to trimming and J lost 3 bases, with 10 bases between them. Germline V gene lookup returns CDR1 SQVTM and CDR2 ANQGSEA. The chain's CDR3 is CSVGTAYYEQYF. CDR3 bases: TGCAGCGTTGGAACAGCATACTACGAGCAGTACTTC.

V usage is TRBV12-5 and J usage is TRBJ2-1; 11 bases align to TRBD2. V trimming: 4 bases; J trimming: 8 bases; junction bases outside the gene matches: 10. Germline V gene data show CDR1 as LGHNT and CDR2 as FRNRAP. The CDR3 is 16 residues long. The CDR3 region is CASGSLLAGVRDEQFF. For the CDR3, the DNA is TGTGCTAGTGGTTCCCTACTAGCGGGAGTTAGGGATGAGCAGTTCTTC.

The chain carries TRBV20-1 and TRBJ2-7, with D perhaps TRBD1 (5 bases). CDR1 is DFQATT and CDR2 is SNEGSKA in the germline V gene (reference sequence). Trimming took 3 bases from V and 1 from J, leaving 13 bases between them. The CDR3 has 14 residues. The CDR3 protein is CSASDSTVSYEQYF. The CDR3, as DNA: TGCAGTGCTAGTGATTCGACAGTGTCCTACGAGCAGTACTTC.

This rearrangement joins TRBV2 to TRBJ1-5; 9 nucleotides align to TRBD1. This CDR3 has 14 amino acids. Germline trimming cut 8 bases from V and 7 bases from J; bases unmatched to any gene: 9. The germline CDR1 and CDR2 sequences are SNHLY and FYNNEI. The CDR3 region has the DNA TGTGCCAGCGGGTACGAACAGGGGGCACAGCCCCAGCATTTT. Protein product: CASGYEQGAQPQHF.

The J gene is TRBJ2-3, the V gene TRBV7-3, with a tentative D call TRBD2 (5 bases). Germline assignment: CDR1 SGHTA and CDR2 FQGTGA. V shed 4 bases and J shed 4 bases, with 18 bases lying between them. This CDR3 has 16 amino acids. CDR3 protein: CASSSLSFGVADTQYF. The CDR3 nucleotides read TGTGCCAGCAGCTCGCTTTCCTTCGGGGTGGCAGATACGCAGTATTTT.

CDR3 coding DNA: TGTGCCAGCAGCTTAGGCCTAGCGAGGGATGAGCAGTTCTTC. It translates to CASSLGLARDEQFF. The V call is TRBV7-3, the J call TRBJ2-1; a possible D gene is TRBD2 (6 bases). V was shortened by 2 bases and J by 8 bases, with 13 bases between the two germline ends. There are 14 residues in the CDR3. The V gene's germline CDR1 is SGHTA and CDR2 FQGTGA. Drawing the rest from reference TRBV7-3 and TRBJ2-1, the complete variable domain is GAGVSQTPSNKVTEKGKYVELRCDPISGHTALYWYRQSLGQGPEFLIYFQGTGAADDSGLPNDRFFAVRPEGSVSTLKIQRTERGDSAVYLCASSLGLARDEQFFGPGTRLTVL.

This clone was counted between two and nine times. V and J are TRBV28 and TRBJ2-3; possibly TRBD2 for D (5 bases). The CDR3 consists of 15 residues. Deletions cut 2 bases from V and 0 bases from J, with 9 bases between. Germline V gene lookup returns CDR1 MDHEN and CDR2 SYDVKM. CDR3 sequence: CASSLIEGSTDTQYF. The CDR3 nucleotides are TGTGCCAGCAGTTTAATAGAGGGAAGCACAGATACGCAGTATTTT.